These 32 T cell receptor beta chains were all obtained from the same sample, sequenced in a study of cytomegalovirus exposure and HLA in healthy donors. The repertoire was sequenced with immunoSEQ multiplex PCR; TCRdb's copy has only in-frame clones and lacks some. The sample lists about 200,000 clones, 80% to 90% seen once, with 1% to 1.5% in the top ten. The sequenced sample was PBMCs. These receptors all come from a young woman in good health and CMV-seronegative.

This clone is a singleton in its sample. V gene TRBV5-1 combines with J gene TRBJ1-1; no definite D call. CDR1 and CDR2 (germline): SGHRS, YFSETQ. This CDR3 comprises 15 residues. Trimming left V 1 base short and J 1 base short, with 11 bases between. Here the CDR3 DNA reads TGCGCCAGCAGCTTGATGGGAGCCCGGAACACTGAAGCTTTCTTT. This sequence encodes CASSLMGARNTEAFF.

V and J are TRBV19 and TRBJ1-1; no reliable D call. The CDR3 covers 11 residues. Germline CDR1 LNHDA, CDR2 SQIVND (reference sequence). V lost 4 bases, J lost 3 bases, and 3 bases lay in between. DNA of the CDR3: TGTGCCAGTAGTACTGACACTGAAGCTTTCTTT. This encodes CASSTDTEAFF.

The chain combines TRBV7-2 with TRBJ2-5; maybe TRBD2 (6 bases). The CDR3 is 14 amino acids. Germline values: CDR1 SGHTA, CDR2 FQGNSA. The V and J ends lost 6 bases and 3 bases respectively, with 14 bases between them. CDR3 amino acids: CASRLGGSKETQYF. DNA of the CDR3: TGTGCCAGCAGGTTGGGGGGTTCTAAAGAGACCCAGTACTTC.

In its sample, this clone was seen a few times. This rearrangement joins TRBV4-2 to TRBJ2-2, with unresolved D. Germline CDR1 is LGHNA and CDR2 is YNFKEQ. The germline V and J ends were trimmed by 4 bases and 5 bases, with 5 bases remaining between them. The CDR3 contains 12 residues. CDR3 DNA sequence: TGTGCCAGCAGCCCTTTGACCGGGGAGCTGTTTTTT. Its translation is CASSPLTGELFF.

The gene calls are TRBV7-2 and TRBJ2-3; D remains unclear. Trimming took off 1 base at V and 5 bases at J, with 7 bases between the two ends. The CDR3 has 13 amino acids. Germline V gene data show CDR1 as SGHTA and CDR2 as FQGNSA. The CDR3 sequence: CASSLVRLDTQYF. The CDR3 nucleotides read TGTGCCAGCAGCTTAGTTCGTTTAGATACGCAGTATTTT.

This clone appeared many times. The CDR3 sequence: CASSHLTGLGGYTF. CDR3 DNA: TGCGCCAGCAGCCACCTGACAGGGTTGGGTGGCTACACCTTC. V is TRBV4-1 and J is TRBJ1-2; 7 bases map to TRBD1. Germline loops: CDR1 MGHRA, CDR2 YSYEKL. Trimming removed 3 bases from V and 7 bases from J; junction bases left unmatched: 8. The CDR3 totals 14 residues.

This chain uses TRBV28 with TRBJ1-3; no firm D call. Trimming removed 6 bases from V and 1 base from J, with 16 bases in between. CDR1 and CDR2 from the germline V gene are MDHEN and SYDVKM. This CDR3 is 16 amino acids long. The CDR3 nucleotides are TGTGCCAGCAGGGCCGGTAGGTGGGCGTCTGGAAACACCATATATTTT. Its protein is CASRAGRWASGNTIYF. The variable domain in full, completed from reference TRBV28 and TRBJ1-3, reads DVKVTQSSRYLVKRTGEKVFLECVQDMDHENMFWYRQDPGLGLRLIYFSYDVKMKEKGDIPEGYSVSREKKERFSLILESASTNQTSMYLCASRAGRWASGNTIYFGEGSWLTVV.

This clone was seen a single time. The chain recombines TRBV4-2 with TRBJ1-2, with D unclear. Germline V lookup: CDR1 LGHNA, CDR2 YNFKEQ. The CDR3 has 14 residues. Deletions cut 7 bases from V and 1 base from J, with 13 bases between. CDR3 loop: CASNTAGNNYGYTF. The CDR3 coding sequence is TGTGCCAGCAACACCGCGGGGAATAACTATGGCTACACCTTC.

As concerns this clone: Sequence at one end of the junction differs from germline and may be a read error. The V call is TRBV7-9, the J call TRBJ2-1; 9 bases fit TRBD1. The germline gives CDR1 SEHNR, CDR2 FQNEAQ (reference sequence). The CDR3 consists of 13 residues. Here the CDR3 reads CASSLADRGRLVF. Here the CDR3 DNA reads TGTGCCAGCAGCTTAGCGGACAGGGGACGTCTTGTCTTC.

The genes are TRBV7-9 and TRBJ2-7; TRBD1 is a possible D gene (5 bases). Germline assignment: CDR1 SEHNR and CDR2 FQNEAQ (reference sequence). The V end was cut by 5 bases, the J end by 3 bases, with 11 bases between. The CDR3 loop spans 13 amino acids. CDR3 nucleotide sequence: TGTGCCAGCAGCCACCCACAGGTCTACGAGCAGTACTTC. Its protein is CASSHPQVYEQYF.

The chain is built from TRBV10-1 and TRBJ2-1; 10 bases line up with TRBD2. This CDR3 comprises 15 residues. Germline assignment: CDR1 WNHNN and CDR2 SYGVQD (reference sequence). The J segment lost 4 bases and the V segment lost 5 bases, leaving 5 bases of the junction unmatched. CDR3 in amino acids: CASSSLAGAYNEQFF. The CDR3 DNA reads as TGCGCCAGCAGTTCCCTAGCGGGAGCATACAATGAGCAGTTCTTC.

V gene TRBV29-1 combines with J gene TRBJ1-1; TRBD1 is a possible D gene (5 bases). The V gene's germline CDR1 is SQVTM and CDR2 ANQGSEA. CDR3 length: 13 amino acids. Trimming pared 8 bases from V and 6 bases from J, leaving 19 bases between. In nucleotides, the CDR3 is TGCAGCCTCAGGGAAGGTGATAGTCCTGAAGCTTTCTTT. Its protein product is CSLREGDSPEAFF.

This chain connects TRBV7-3 to TRBJ2-1; D possibly corresponds to TRBD1 (6 bases). Germline V gene sequence: CDR1 SGHTA, CDR2 FQGTGA. The V and J ends lost 1 base and 1 base respectively, with 14 bases between them. The CDR3 loop spans 17 amino acids. CDR3 residues: CASSLSSGQSSYNEQFF. CDR3 in DNA: TGTGCCAGCAGCTTAAGCTCGGGACAATCTTCCTACAATGAGCAGTTCTTC.

The sample holds a few counts of this clone. The chain combines TRBV25-1 with TRBJ2-7, with TRBD2 matching over 8 bases. J was trimmed by 0 bases and V by 4 bases; bases with no gene match: 8. The CDR3 extends over 16 amino acids. Germline-derived CDR1 and CDR2 are MGHDK and SYGVNS. CDR3 in DNA: TGTGCCAGCAGTGTTCCGATAGCGGGACACTCCTACGAGCAGTACTTC. Protein: CASSVPIAGHSYEQYF.

The chain employs TRBV5-1 and TRBJ1-2, with 8 bases fitting TRBD1. Per germline, CDR1 SGHRS and CDR2 YFSETQ. After removal of 3 bases from V and 8 bases from J, the junction contained 12 bases not matched to a gene. CDR3 size: 15 residues. The CDR3 reads CASSSARGLSNGYTF. The CDR3, as DNA: TGCGCCAGCAGCTCTGCCAGGGGGCTCTCGAACGGCTACACCTTC.

The J gene is TRBJ1-2, the V gene TRBV9; 8 nucleotides line up with TRBD1. CDR1 is SGDLS, CDR2 YYNGEE, per germline. V shed 3 bases and J 4 bases; nucleotides not matched to a gene: 11. This CDR3 is built from 16 residues. The CDR3 is CASSALGATGAYGYTF. CDR3 DNA: TGTGCCAGCAGCGCCTTAGGGGCGACAGGGGCCTATGGCTACACCTTC.

V is TRBV7-9 and J is TRBJ2-5; 7 bases fit TRBD2. There are 15 residues in the CDR3. Germline lookup yields CDR1 SEHNR and CDR2 FQNEAQ (reference sequence). V shed 8 bases, J shed 9 bases, and the junction held 18 bases outside the gene matches. The CDR3 sequence is CASWPAGAARASQYF. The CDR3 DNA sequence: TGTGCCAGCTGGCCGGCGGGAGCTGCGAGAGCCTCCCAGTACTTC.

The rearrangement joins TRBV9 to TRBJ2-3; 9 nucleotides agree with TRBD2. With 0 bases clipped from V and 4 bases from J, the junction kept 6 bases outside the gene matches. The CDR3 consists of 16 residues. Germline values: CDR1 SGDLS, CDR2 YYNGEE. CDR3 region: CASSVEVSGGSDTQYF. CDR3 DNA: TGTGCCAGCAGCGTAGAGGTTAGCGGGGGCTCAGATACGCAGTATTTT.

The chain links TRBV7-3 to TRBJ1-2, with 10 bases aligning to TRBD1. Germline V lookup: CDR1 SGHTA, CDR2 FQGTGA. Trimming cost V 5 bases and J 4 bases; bases outside gene matches: 7. The CDR3 has 15 residues. CDR3 in amino acids: CASSPRQGAVYGYTF. The CDR3 nucleotides read TGTGCCAGCAGCCCTAGACAGGGGGCAGTCTATGGCTACACCTTC. Complete variable domain (other parts from reference TRBV7-3 and TRBJ1-2): GAGVSQTPSNKVTEKGKYVELRCDPISGHTALYWYRQSLGQGPEFLIYFQGTGAADDSGLPNDRFFAVRPEGSVSTLKIQRTERGDSAVYLCASSPRQGAVYGYTFGSGTRLTVV.

V is TRBV11-2 and J is TRBJ1-1, with D perhaps matching TRBD1 (5 bases). The germline V gene encodes CDR1 SGHAT and CDR2 FQNNGV. This CDR3 comprises 12 residues. Deletions cut 4 bases from V and 6 bases from J, with 9 bases between. The CDR3 coding sequence is TGTGCCAGCAGCTCAGCGGGACCTGAAGCTTTCTTT. Residues: CASSSAGPEAFF.

The rearrangement uses TRBV29-1 and TRBJ1-5; weak D call: TRBD1 (5 bases). This CDR3 is 13 amino acids long. Trimming stripped 4 bases from V and 0 bases from J, with 7 bases between. The germline gives CDR1 SQVTM, CDR2 ANQGSEA. The CDR3 DNA reads as TGCAGCGTTGCGGGGGATAGCAATCAGCCCCAGCATTTT. It yields the protein CSVAGDSNQPQHF.

The V gene is TRBV7-2, the J gene TRBJ1-1, with D tentatively TRBD1 (5 bases). The V and J ends lost 3 bases and 4 bases respectively, with 12 bases between them. The CDR3 consists of 14 residues. CDR1 is SGHTA and CDR2 is FQGNSA in the germline V gene. The CDR3, as DNA: TGTGCCAGCAGCTTTAATCCCCAGGGCACTGAAGCTTTCTTT. Protein sequence: CASSFNPQGTEAFF. Filled out from reference TRBV7-2 and TRBJ1-1, the complete variable domain reads GAGVSQSPSNKVTEKGKDVELRCDPISGHTALYWYRQSLGQGLEFLIYFQGNSAPDKSGLPSDRFSAERTGGSVSTLTIQRTQQEDSAVYLCASSFNPQGTEAFFGQGTRLTVV.

The rearrangement links TRBV12-2 to TRBJ2-3; the listed D gene, TRBD2, was not tested against the DNA. TRBV12-2 is shown as a pseudogene. The CDR3 is made up of 16 amino acids. The CDR3 loop is CASRLTTSGSTDTQYF. The CDR3 region has the DNA TGTGCAAGTCGCTTGACAACTAGCGGGAGCACAGATACGCAGTATTTT.

Only one count was recorded for this clone. J is TRBJ1-5 and V is TRBV4-1; D not certain. The CDR3 runs to 13 residues. Per the germline V gene, CDR1 is MGHRA and CDR2 is YSYEKL. The germline V and J ends were trimmed by 1 base and 4 bases, with 5 bases remaining between them. The CDR3, as DNA: TGCGCCAGCAGCCAAGCGGGGAATCAGCCCCAGCATTTT. Its protein is CASSQAGNQPQHF.

J is TRBJ1-4 and V is TRBV5-5, with D possibly being TRBD1 (5 bases). The length of the CDR3 is 14 residues. Germline CDR1 is SGHKS and CDR2 is YYEKEE (reference sequence). Trimming stripped 1 base from V and 4 bases from J, with 8 bases between. CDR3 sequence: CASSLRQLNEKLFF. CDR3 sequence (DNA): TGTGCCAGCAGCTTGCGACAGCTTAATGAAAAACTGTTTTTT.

V is TRBV7-6 and J is TRBJ2-7; D is perhaps TRBD2 (5 bases). The ends were cut back, 1 base at V and 3 bases at J, with 7 bases in the middle. The CDR3 runs to 13 residues. The germline V gene has CDR1 SGHVS and CDR2 FNYEAQ. The CDR3 region is CASSLEAGYEQYF. The DNA for the CDR3 is TGTGCCAGCAGCTTAGAGGCGGGCTACGAGCAGTACTTC.

The chain has TRBV5-1 and TRBJ1-3; D not certain. The V gene's germline CDR1 is SGHRS and CDR2 YFSETQ. CDR3 length: 15 amino acids. The V end was cut by 1 base, the J end by 0 bases, with 8 bases between. This CDR3 is CASSLMAASGNTIYF. CDR3 DNA: TGCGCCAGCAGCTTGATGGCGGCCTCTGGAAACACCATATATTTT. Variable domain in full (rest from reference TRBV5-1 and TRBJ1-3): KAGVTQTPRYLIKTRGQQVTLSCSPISGHRSVSWYQQTPGQGLQFLFEYFSETQRNKGNFPGRFSGRQFSNSRSEMNVSTLELGDSALYLCASSLMAASGNTIYFGEGSWLTVV.

This chain joins TRBV6-5 and TRBJ1-2; tentatively, D is TRBD1 (6 bases). Germline CDR1 is MNHEY and CDR2 is SVGAGI. The CDR3 runs 14 residues. Trimming took off 6 bases at V and 6 bases at J, with 17 bases between the two ends. CDR3 loop: CASSPRGGLDGYTF. The CDR3, as DNA: TGTGCCAGCAGCCCCCGGGGGGGGCTGGATGGCTACACCTTC.

V is TRBV18 and J is TRBJ1-4, with a tentative D call TRBD1 (6 bases). This CDR3 has 15 residues. V was pared by 2 bases and J by 0 bases, with 7 bases between. Germline V lookup: CDR1 KGHSH, CDR2 LQKENI. The CDR3 DNA reads as TGTGCCAGCTCACCAAAGGGGGCAACTAATGAAAAACTGTTTTTT. Translated: CASSPKGATNEKLFF.

The chain is built from TRBV11-2 and TRBJ1-2; D is unclear. The CDR3 has 14 residues. Trimming pared 7 bases from V and 6 bases from J, leaving 18 bases between. Germline lookup yields CDR1 SGHAT and CDR2 FQNNGV. CDR3 DNA: TGTGCCAGCAACCCGAGACGGGGAGTAAATGGCTACACCTTC. Its translation: CASNPRRGVNGYTF.

The rearrangement uses TRBV30 and TRBJ2-5; tentatively, D is TRBD1 (7 bases). The CDR3 has 14 amino acids. CDR1 is GTSNPN, CDR2 SVGIG, per germline (reference sequence). The V end lost 1 base, the J end lost 5 bases, and 14 bases lay between the germline ends. This CDR3 reads CAWSALQGRETQYF. In nucleotides, the CDR3 is TGTGCCTGGAGTGCCCTACAGGGGAGGGAGACCCAGTACTTC.

The chain employs TRBV28 and TRBJ2-7; 8 nucleotides align to TRBD1. This CDR3 has 16 residues. Germline V lookup: CDR1 MDHEN, CDR2 SYDVKM. J lost 6 bases, V lost 3 bases, and 13 bases had no gene match. The CDR3 bases are TGTGCCAGCAGTTTCCCCGGGCAGGGGGCTCGGATCGAGCAGTACTTC. Protein: CASSFPGQGARIEQYF.